These 12 T cell receptor beta chains originate from one sample sequenced in a study of cytomegalovirus exposure and HLA in healthy donors. Amplification used 60 Vbeta primers and 13 Jbeta primers. Here immunoSEQ multiplex PCR was the method, and the copy in TCRdb shows in-frame clones only, minus some. The table records 150,000 to 200,000 clones, approximately 86% of them present only once. Sequencing input: PBMCs. Receptor source: a boy aged 2-15 years in good health and CMV-seronegative.

This chain links TRBV15 with TRBJ1-5, with 8 bases aligning to TRBD1. The CDR3 has 16 residues. The germline gives CDR1 LNHNV, CDR2 YYDKDF (reference sequence). With 3 bases clipped from V and 7 bases from J, the junction kept 11 bases outside the gene matches. CDR3 nucleotides: TGTGCCACCAGCAGCCGGGACAGGAGTTCCAGCCAGCCCCAGCATTTT. It encodes CATSSRDRSSSQPQHF. Based on the CDR3 plus reference TRBV15 and TRBJ1-5, the full variable domain is DAMVIQNPRYQVTQFGKPVTLSCSQTLNHNVMYWYQQKSSQAPKLLFHYYDKDFNNEADTPDNFQSRRPNTSFCFLDIRSPGLGDTAMYLCATSSRDRSSSQPQHFGDGTRLSIL.

This clone occurred a few times. The chain joins TRBV7-3 to TRBJ2-1; weak D call: TRBD1 (6 bases). Trimming took 3 bases from V and 7 from J, leaving 16 bases between them. Germline CDR1 reads SGHTA; CDR2 reads FQGTGA. The CDR3 extends over 15 amino acids. CDR3 coding DNA: TGTGCCAGCAGCTTGGGTTCGAACCAGGGGAATGAGCAGTTCTTC. This encodes CASSLGSNQGNEQFF.

This chain joins TRBV27 and TRBJ2-7; the match to TRBD1 covers 12 bases. Germline V gives CDR1 MNHEY, CDR2 SMNVEV (reference sequence). V shed 6 bases, J shed 7 bases, and the junction held 13 bases outside the gene matches. The CDR3 covers 16 residues. The CDR3 protein is CASSRVVGQGAGEQYF. The CDR3 nucleotides are TGTGCCAGCAGCCGGGTCGTGGGACAGGGGGCTGGGGAGCAGTACTTC.

This clone occurred a few times. The chain carries TRBV10-2 and TRBJ2-2; D may be TRBD2 (5 bases). The CDR3 contains 13 residues. Germline values: CDR1 WSHSY, CDR2 SAAADI. V was cut by 6 bases and J by 6 bases, with 11 bases left in between. For the CDR3, the DNA is TGCGCCAGCAGCAGTAGCGAGGCCGGGGAGCTGTTTTTT. Translation: CASSSSEAGELFF.

The CDR3 loop is CAISELRETQYF. DNA of the CDR3: TGTGCCATCAGTGAACTCCGAGAGACCCAGTACTTC. The chain has TRBV10-3 and TRBJ2-5; no definite D call. Germline CDR1 ENHRY, CDR2 SYGVKD. Trimming removed 3 bases from V and 4 bases from J, with 6 bases in between. The CDR3 extends over 12 amino acids.

The chain joins TRBV15 to TRBJ1-1; D not certain. V lost 4 bases and J 3 bases, leaving 6 bases between the germline ends. The length of the CDR3 is 12 residues. CDR1 LNHNV and CDR2 YYDKDF come from the germline V gene (reference sequence). In nucleotides, the CDR3 is TGTGCCACCAGCACACGGGACACTGAAGCTTTCTTT. This codes for CATSTRDTEAFF.

This sequence joins TRBV6-5 and TRBJ1-6; D might be TRBD1 (6 bases). The V end was cut by 3 bases, the J end by 10 bases, with 16 bases between. Germline CDR1 reads MNHEY; CDR2 reads SVGAGI. This CDR3 contains 15 residues. For the CDR3, the DNA is TGTGCCAGCAGTTATTGGCAGGGGAAAGGGTCACCCCTCCACTTT. Translation gives CASSYWQGKGSPLHF.

The genes are TRBV7-9 and TRBJ1-1; D not resolved. Germline lookup yields CDR1 SEHNR and CDR2 FQNEAQ (reference sequence). This CDR3 contains 14 residues. Trimming shortened V by 1 base and J by 7 bases, and 13 bases separated the two germline ends. The CDR3 sequence: CASSLDGIDDEAFF. The DNA of the CDR3 is TGTGCCAGCAGCTTAGACGGGATCGACGATGAAGCTTTCTTT.

V is TRBV28 and J is TRBJ1-2, with D possibly being TRBD1 (6 bases). Germline values: CDR1 MDHEN, CDR2 SYDVKM. This CDR3 is built from 14 residues. V lost 10 bases and J lost 8, with 23 bases in between. The CDR3 nucleotides read TGTGCCACCGGAGTAATTGTGAGGGGGAGAGGCTACACCTTC. Protein: CATGVIVRGRGYTF.

The DNA of the CDR3 is TGTGCCAGTAGCCCAAGGGTAGCGGGCCTCACAGATACGCAGTATTTT. As protein: CASSPRVAGLTDTQYF. The J gene is TRBJ2-3, the V gene TRBV19; 7 bases align to TRBD2. Trimming removed 6 bases from V and 2 bases from J; junction bases left unmatched: 11. The CDR3 loop spans 16 amino acids. CDR1 and CDR2 (germline): LNHDA, SQIVND (reference sequence).

This clone was detected a few times. The gene calls are TRBV6-5 and TRBJ2-7; D gene uncertain. Trimming shortened V by 2 bases and J by 5 bases, and 7 bases separated the two germline ends. This CDR3 comprises 12 residues. Germline V gene data show CDR1 as MNHEY and CDR2 as SVGAGI. As DNA, the CDR3 is TGTGCCAGCAGTTACGACTTGGACGAGCAGTACTTC. This sequence encodes CASSYDLDEQYF.

This chain uses TRBV14 with TRBJ1-1; tentatively, D is TRBD1 (5 bases). The germline V and J ends were trimmed by 5 bases and 1 base, with 17 bases remaining between them. CDR1 is SGHDN and CDR2 is FVKESK in the germline V gene. The CDR3 sequence is 16 residues long. The CDR3 DNA sequence: TGTGCCAGCAGCGGTCCGAAAGGGGCACAGAACACTGAAGCTTTCTTT. It yields the protein CASSGPKGAQNTEAFF.